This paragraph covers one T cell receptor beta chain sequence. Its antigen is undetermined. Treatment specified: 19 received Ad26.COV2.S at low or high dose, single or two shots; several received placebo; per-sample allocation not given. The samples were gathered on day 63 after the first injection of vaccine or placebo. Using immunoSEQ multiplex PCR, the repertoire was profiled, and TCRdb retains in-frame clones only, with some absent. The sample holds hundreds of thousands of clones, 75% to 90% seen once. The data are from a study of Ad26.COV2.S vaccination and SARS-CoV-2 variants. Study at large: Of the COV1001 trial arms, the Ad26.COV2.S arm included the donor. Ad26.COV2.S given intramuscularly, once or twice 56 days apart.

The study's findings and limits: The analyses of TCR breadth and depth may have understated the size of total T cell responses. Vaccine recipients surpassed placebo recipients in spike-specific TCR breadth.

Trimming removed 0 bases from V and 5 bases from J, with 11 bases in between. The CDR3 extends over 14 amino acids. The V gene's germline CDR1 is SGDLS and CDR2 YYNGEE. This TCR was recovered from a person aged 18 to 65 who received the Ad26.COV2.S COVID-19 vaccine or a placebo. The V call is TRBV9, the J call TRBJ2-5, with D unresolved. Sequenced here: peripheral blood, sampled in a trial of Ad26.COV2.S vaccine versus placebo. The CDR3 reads CASSVANNVETQYF. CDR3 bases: TGTGCCAGCAGCGTAGCGAACAACGTGGAGACCCAGTACTTC.